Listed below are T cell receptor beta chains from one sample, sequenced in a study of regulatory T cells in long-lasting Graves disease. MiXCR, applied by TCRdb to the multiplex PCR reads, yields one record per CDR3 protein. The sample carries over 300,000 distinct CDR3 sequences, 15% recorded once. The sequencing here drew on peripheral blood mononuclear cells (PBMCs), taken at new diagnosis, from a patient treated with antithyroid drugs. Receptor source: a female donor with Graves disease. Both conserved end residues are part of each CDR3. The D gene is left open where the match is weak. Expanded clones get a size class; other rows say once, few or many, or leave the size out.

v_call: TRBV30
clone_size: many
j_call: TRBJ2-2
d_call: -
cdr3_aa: CAWTVGGGELFF
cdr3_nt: TGTGCCTGGACTGTTGGGGGCGGGGAGCTGTTTTTT

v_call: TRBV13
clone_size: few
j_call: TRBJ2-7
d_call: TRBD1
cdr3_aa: CASSWDREGEQYF
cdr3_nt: TGTGCCAGCAGCTGGGACAGGGAGGGTGAGCAGTACTTC

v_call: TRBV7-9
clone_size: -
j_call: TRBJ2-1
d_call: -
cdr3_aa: CASSLDGTALYNEQFF
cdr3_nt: TGTGCCAGCAGCTTAGATGGGACGGCACTCTACAATGAGCAGTTCTTC

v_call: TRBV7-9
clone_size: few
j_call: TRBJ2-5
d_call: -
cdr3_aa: CASLQGGQETQYF
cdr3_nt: TGTGCCAGCCTCCAGGGTGGGCAAGAGACCCAGTACTTC

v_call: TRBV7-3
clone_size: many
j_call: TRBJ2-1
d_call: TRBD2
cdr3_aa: CASSLIRGRANEQFF
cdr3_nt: TGTGCCAGCAGCTTAATTCGAGGGAGGGCGAATGAGCAGTTCTTC

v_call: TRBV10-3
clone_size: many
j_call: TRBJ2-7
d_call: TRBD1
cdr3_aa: CAISEGQASSYEQYF
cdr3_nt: TGTGCCATCAGTGAAGGACAGGCGAGCTCCTACGAGCAGTACTTC

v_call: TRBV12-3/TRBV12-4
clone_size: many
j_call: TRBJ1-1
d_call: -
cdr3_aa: CASSARSRHTEAFF
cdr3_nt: TGTGCCAGCAGTGCTCGAAGCAGGCACACTGAAGCTTTCTTT

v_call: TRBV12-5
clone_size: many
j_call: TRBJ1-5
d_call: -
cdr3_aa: CASGSDRFPYSNQPQHF
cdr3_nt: TGTGCTAGTGGCAGCGACAGGTTTCCATATAGCAATCAGCCCCAGCATTTT

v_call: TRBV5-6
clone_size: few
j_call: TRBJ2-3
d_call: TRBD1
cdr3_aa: CASSLSPDRVREDTQYF
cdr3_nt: TGTGCCAGCAGCTTGTCCCCGGACAGGGTCAGGGAGGATACGCAGTATTTT

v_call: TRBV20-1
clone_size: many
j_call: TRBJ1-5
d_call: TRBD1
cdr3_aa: CSATGGSQPQHF
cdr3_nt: TGCAGTGCAACAGGGGGGAGTCAGCCCCAGCATTTT

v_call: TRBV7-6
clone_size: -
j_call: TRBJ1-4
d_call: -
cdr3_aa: CASSSRPEGSGEKLFF
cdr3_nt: TGTGCCAGCAGCTCCCGCCCCGAGGGGTCCGGTGAAAAACTGTTTTTT

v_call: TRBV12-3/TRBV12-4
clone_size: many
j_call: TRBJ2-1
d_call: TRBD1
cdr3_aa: CASTITGTGAYNEQFF
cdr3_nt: TGTGCCAGCACCATTACCGGGACAGGGGCCTACAATGAGCAGTTCTTC

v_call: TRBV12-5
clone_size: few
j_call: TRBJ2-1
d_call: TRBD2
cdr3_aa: CASGLVLGTSGRALNEQFF
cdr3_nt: TGTGCTAGTGGTTTGGTACTAGGGACTAGCGGGAGGGCCCTAAATGAGCAGTTCTTC

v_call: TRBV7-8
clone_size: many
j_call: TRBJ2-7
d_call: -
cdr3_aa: CASSSRGGNPYEQYF
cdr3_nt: TGTGCCAGCAGCTCTAGGGGGGGGAATCCCTACGAGCAGTACTTC

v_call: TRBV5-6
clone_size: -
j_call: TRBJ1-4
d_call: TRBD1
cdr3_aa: CASSFDRGGGEKLFF
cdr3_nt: TGTGCCAGCAGCTTCGACAGGGGCGGTGGTGAAAAACTGTTTTTT

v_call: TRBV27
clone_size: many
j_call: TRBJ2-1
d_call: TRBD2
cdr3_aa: CASSYGTSGRGEQFF
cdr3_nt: TGTGCCAGCAGTTATGGGACTAGCGGGAGAGGGGAGCAGTTCTTC

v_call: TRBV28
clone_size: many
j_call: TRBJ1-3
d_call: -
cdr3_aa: CASRTGSSGNTIYF
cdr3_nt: TGTGCCAGCAGAACGGGTAGCTCTGGAAACACCATATATTTT

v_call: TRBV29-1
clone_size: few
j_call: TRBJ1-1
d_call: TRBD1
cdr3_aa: CSVIPGQGSEGTEAFF
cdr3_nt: TGCAGCGTCATACCGGGACAGGGGAGTGAGGGCACTGAAGCTTTCTTT

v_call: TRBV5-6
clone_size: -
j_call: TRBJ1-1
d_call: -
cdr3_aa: CASSRTGGGNTEAFF
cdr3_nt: TGTGCCAGCAGCAGAACGGGTGGGGGGAACACTGAAGCTTTCTTT

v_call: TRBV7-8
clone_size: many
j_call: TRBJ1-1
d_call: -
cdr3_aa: CASSPTGQLNTEAFF
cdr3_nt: TGTGCCAGCAGCCCGACGGGGCAGCTGAACACTGAAGCTTTCTTT

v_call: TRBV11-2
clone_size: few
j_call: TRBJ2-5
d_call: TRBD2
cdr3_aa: CASSRTLAGEETQYF
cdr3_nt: TGTGCCAGCAGTCGGACACTAGCGGGCGAAGAGACCCAGTACTTC

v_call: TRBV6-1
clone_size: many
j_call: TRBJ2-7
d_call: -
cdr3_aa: CASSEKAPALADPSQQYF
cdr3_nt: TGTGCCAGCAGTGAAAAGGCCCCAGCGCTGGCGGACCCCTCCCAGCAGTACTTC

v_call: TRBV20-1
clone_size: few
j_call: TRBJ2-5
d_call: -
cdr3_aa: CSARDRLARLETQYF
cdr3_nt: TGCAGTGCTAGAGATCGGCTAGCGCGGTTAGAGACCCAGTACTTC

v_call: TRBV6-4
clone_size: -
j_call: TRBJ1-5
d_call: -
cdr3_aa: CTSSDGGNQPQHF
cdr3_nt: TGTACCAGCAGTGATGGTGGCAATCAGCCCCAGCATTTT

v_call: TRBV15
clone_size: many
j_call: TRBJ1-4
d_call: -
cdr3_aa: CATSRDHGATNEKLFF
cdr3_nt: TGTGCCACCAGCAGAGACCACGGTGCAACTAATGAAAAACTGTTTTTT

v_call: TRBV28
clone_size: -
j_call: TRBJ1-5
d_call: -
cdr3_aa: CASFLGINQPQHF
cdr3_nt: TGTGCCAGCTTCTTGGGGATAAATCAGCCCCAGCATTTT

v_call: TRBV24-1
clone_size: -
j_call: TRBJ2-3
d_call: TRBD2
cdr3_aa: CATRAGGAFTDTQYF
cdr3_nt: TGTGCCACTCGAGCGGGGGGGGCATTCACAGATACGCAGTATTTT

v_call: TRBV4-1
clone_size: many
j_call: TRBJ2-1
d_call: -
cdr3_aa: CASSQDPVWRGSYNEQFF
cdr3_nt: TGCGCCAGCAGCCAGGATCCAGTCTGGCGGGGCTCCTACAATGAGCAGTTCTTC

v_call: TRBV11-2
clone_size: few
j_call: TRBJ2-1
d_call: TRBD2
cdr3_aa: CASSWAEAGGVNKQFF
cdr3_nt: TGTGCCAGCAGCTGGGCGGAGGCGGGAGGAGTAAATAAGCAGTTCTTC

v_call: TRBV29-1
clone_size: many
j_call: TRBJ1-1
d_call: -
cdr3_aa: CSVEGLIRPEAFF
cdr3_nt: TGCAGCGTTGAAGGCCTCATCCGCCCTGAAGCTTTCTTT

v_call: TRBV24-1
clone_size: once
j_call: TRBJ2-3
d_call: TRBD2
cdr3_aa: CATSDLSGGSRDTQYF
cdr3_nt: TGTGCCACCAGTGATCTAAGCGGCGGGAGTCGTGATACGCAGTATTTT

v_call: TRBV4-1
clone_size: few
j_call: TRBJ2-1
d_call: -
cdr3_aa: CASSQGWGGGDGSYNEQFF
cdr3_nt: TGCGCCAGCAGCCAAGGTTGGGGAGGGGGCGACGGCTCCTACAATGAGCAGTTCTTC

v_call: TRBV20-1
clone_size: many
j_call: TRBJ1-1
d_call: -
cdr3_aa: CSATSGGPDTEAFF
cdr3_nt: TGCAGTGCTACTAGTGGGGGTCCGGACACTGAAGCTTTCTTT

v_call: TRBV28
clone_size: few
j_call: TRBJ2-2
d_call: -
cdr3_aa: CASSLFRVGTGELFF
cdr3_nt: TGTGCCAGCAGTTTATTCCGGGTAGGAACCGGGGAGCTGTTTTTT

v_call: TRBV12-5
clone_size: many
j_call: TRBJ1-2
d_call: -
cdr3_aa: CASVLGEGGYTF
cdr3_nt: TGTGCTAGTGTCCTAGGGGAGGGTGGCTACACCTTC

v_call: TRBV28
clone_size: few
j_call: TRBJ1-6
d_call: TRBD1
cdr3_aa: CASTLGQGGSPLHF
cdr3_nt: TGTGCCAGCACCCTCGGACAGGGGGGTTCACCCCTCCACTTT